This T cell receptor beta chain was captured in a study of T cell changes during pregnancy in multiple sclerosis. Libraries were prepared by immunoSEQ multiplex PCR; TCRdb keeps only in-frame clonotypes and omits some of them. The table includes roughly 48,000 clones, around 92% detected once. The V gene end was trimmed by 8 bases and the J gene end by 4 bases; junction bases not matched to a gene: 3. Germline loops: CDR1 MGHDK, CDR2 SYGVNS. The CDR3 extends over 13 amino acids. The sequence derives from a female donor in good health, enrolled as a control in a pregnancy study. The specimen comprised CD4+ T cells from peripheral blood mononuclear cells, sampled in the second trimester of pregnancy. The V gene is TRBV25-1, the J gene TRBJ1-5, with 9 bases identical to TRBD1. CDR3 sequence: CASRGQGNQPQHF. The CDR3 nucleotides read TGTGCCAGCCGAGGACAGGGGAATCAGCCCCAGCATTTT.